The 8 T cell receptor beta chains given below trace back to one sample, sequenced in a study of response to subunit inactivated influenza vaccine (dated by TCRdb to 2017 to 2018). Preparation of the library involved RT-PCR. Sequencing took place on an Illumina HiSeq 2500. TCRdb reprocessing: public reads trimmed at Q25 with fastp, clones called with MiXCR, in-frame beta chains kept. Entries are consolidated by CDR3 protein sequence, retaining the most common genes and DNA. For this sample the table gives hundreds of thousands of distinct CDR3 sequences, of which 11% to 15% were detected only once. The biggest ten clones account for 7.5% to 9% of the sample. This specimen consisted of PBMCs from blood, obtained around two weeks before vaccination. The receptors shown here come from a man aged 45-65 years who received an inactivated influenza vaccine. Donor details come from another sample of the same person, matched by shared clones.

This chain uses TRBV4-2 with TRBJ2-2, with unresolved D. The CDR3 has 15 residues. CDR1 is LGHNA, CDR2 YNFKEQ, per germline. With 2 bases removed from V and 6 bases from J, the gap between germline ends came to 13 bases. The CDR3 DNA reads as TGTGCCAGCAGCCAAAGCCTTCTCTCCGCCGGGGAGCTGTTTTTT. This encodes CASSQSLLSAGELFF.

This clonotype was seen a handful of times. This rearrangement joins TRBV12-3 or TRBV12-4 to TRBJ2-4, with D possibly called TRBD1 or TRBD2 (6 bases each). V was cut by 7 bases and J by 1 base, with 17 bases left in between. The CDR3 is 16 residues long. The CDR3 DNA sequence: TGTGCCAGCAAAGAGGGACATCGGGGGGCCAAAAACATTCAGTACTTC. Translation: CASKEGHRGAKNIQYF.

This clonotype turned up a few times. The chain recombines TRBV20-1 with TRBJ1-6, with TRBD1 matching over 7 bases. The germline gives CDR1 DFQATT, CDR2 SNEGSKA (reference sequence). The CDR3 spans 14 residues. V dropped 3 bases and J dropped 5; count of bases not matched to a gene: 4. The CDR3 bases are TGCAGTGCTAGGACAGGGTCCAATAATTCACCCCTCCACTTT. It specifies CSARTGSNNSPLHF.

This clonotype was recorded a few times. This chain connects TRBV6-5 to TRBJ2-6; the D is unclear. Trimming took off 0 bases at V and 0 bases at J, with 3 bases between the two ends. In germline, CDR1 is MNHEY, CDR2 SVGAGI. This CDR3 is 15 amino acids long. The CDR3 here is CASSYSFSGANVLTF. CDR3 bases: TGTGCCAGCAGTTACTCGTTCTCTGGGGCCAACGTCCTGACTTTC.

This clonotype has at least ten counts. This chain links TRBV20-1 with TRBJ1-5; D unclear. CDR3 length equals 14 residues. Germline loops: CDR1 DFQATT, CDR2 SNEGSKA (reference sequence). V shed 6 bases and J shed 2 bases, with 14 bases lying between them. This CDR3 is CSAPSQMGNQPQHF. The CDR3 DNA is TGCAGTGCCCCATCTCAGATGGGCAATCAGCCCCAGCATTTT.

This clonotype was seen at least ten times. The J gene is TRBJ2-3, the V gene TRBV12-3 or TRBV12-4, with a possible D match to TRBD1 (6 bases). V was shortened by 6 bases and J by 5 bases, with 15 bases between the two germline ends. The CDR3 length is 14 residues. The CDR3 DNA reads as TGTGCCAGCAGACCCCGGACAGTGAGAGATACGCAGTATTTT. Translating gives CASRPRTVRDTQYF.

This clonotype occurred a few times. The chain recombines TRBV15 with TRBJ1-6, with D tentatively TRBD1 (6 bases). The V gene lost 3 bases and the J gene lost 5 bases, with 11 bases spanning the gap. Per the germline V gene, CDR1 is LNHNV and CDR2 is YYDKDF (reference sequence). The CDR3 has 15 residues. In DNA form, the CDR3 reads TGTGCCACCAGCAGGGCTAGACAGGATAATTCACCCCTCCACTTT. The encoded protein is CATSRARQDNSPLHF.

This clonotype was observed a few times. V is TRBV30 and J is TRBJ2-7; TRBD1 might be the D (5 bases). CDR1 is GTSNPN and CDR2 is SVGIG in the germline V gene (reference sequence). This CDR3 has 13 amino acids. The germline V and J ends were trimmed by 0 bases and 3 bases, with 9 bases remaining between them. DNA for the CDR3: TGTGCCTGGAGTGTGGGGCACCGCTACGAGCAGTACTTC. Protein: CAWSVGHRYEQYF.